This T cell receptor beta chain was recovered during a study of PD-1 blockade in classical Hodgkin lymphoma. A word on this clone: Its matching antigen is unknown.

Study outcomes and limitations: With respect to the repertoire differences, their causes, possibly disease activity or prior therapy, remain undefined.

This CDR3 has 15 residues. In germline, CDR1 is LNHDA, CDR2 SQIVND (reference sequence). Trimming shortened V by 6 bases and J by 3 bases, and 15 bases separated the two germline ends. Documented time point: cycle 4 day 1 (C4D1), after 5 to 7 weeks of nivolumab. After autologous stem cell transplantation all patients relapsed, and prior brentuximab vedotin exposure differed between cohorts. TCRdb keeps only in-frame clones here, not all; method: immunoSEQ multiplex PCR. The repertoire holds about 64,000 clones, with about 90% as singletons. This sequence joins TRBV19 and TRBJ2-1; a possible D gene is TRBD1 (6 bases). The TCR was taken from a human donor with classical Hodgkin lymphoma. Here the sequenced sample was peripheral blood mononuclear cells (PBMCs), taken before the fourth cycle of nivolumab. CDR3 nucleotides: TGTGCCAGTAGGAGGGGGTGGGTCGGCTACAATGAGCAGTTCTTC. It yields the protein CASRRGWVGYNEQFF.